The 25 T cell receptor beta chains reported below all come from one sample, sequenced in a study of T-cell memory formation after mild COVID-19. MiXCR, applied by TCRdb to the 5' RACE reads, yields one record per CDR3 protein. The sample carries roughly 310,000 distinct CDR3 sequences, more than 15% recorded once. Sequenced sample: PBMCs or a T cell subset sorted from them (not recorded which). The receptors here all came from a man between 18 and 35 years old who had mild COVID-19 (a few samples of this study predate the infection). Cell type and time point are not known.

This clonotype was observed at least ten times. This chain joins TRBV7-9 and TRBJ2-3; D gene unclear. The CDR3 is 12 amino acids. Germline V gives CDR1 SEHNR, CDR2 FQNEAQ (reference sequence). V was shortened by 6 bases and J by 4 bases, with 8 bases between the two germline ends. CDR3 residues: CASSFTPDTQYF. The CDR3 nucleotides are TGTGCCAGCAGTTTTACACCAGATACGCAGTATTTT.

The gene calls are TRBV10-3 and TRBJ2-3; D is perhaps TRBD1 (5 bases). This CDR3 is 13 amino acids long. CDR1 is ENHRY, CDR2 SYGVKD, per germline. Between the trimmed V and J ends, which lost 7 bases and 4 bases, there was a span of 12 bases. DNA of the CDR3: TGTGCCATCACCAGGGAATTCTCAGATACGCAGTATTTT. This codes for CAITREFSDTQYF.

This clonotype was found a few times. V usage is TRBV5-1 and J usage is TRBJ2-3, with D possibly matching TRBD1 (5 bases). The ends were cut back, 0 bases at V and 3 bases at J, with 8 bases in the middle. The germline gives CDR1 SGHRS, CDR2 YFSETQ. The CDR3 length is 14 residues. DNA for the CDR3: TGCGCCAGCAGCTTGGGACAGATGACAGATACGCAGTATTTT. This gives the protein CASSLGQMTDTQYF.

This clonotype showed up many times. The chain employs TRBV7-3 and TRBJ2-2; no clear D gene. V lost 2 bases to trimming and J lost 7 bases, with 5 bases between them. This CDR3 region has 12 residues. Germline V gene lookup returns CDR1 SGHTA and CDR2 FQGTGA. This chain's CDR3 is CASSLDRGELFF. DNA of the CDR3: TGTGCCAGCAGCTTAGATCGCGGGGAGCTGTTTTTT.

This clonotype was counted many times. Here the CDR3 reads CASDRVDEQFF. The CDR3 coding sequence is TGTGCCAGCGACAGGGTCGATGAGCAGTTCTTC. V usage is TRBV7-2 and J usage is TRBJ2-1, with 7 bases that match TRBD1. V lost 8 bases, J lost 8 bases, and 3 bases stayed unmatched. The CDR3 loop spans 11 amino acids. The germline gives CDR1 SGHTA, CDR2 FQGNSA.

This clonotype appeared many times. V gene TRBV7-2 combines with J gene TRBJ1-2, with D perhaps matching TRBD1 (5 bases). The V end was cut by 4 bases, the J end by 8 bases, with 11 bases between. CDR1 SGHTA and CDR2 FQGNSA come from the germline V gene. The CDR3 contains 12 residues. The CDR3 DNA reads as TGTGCCAGCAGCTCTCAGGGATACGGCTACACCTTC. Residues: CASSSQGYGYTF.

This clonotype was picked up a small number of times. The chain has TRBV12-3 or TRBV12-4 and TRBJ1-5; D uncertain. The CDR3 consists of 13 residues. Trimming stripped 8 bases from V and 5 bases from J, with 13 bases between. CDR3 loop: CASAEGWYQPQHF. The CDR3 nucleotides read TGTGCCAGCGCCGAGGGATGGTATCAGCCCCAGCATTTT.

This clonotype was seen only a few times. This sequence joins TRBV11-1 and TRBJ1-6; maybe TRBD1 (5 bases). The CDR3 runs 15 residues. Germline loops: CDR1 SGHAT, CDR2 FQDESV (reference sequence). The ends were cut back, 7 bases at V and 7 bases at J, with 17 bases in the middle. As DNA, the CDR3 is TGTGCCAGCAACCACGCAGGGACCGGCAATTCACCCCTCCACTTT. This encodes CASNHAGTGNSPLHF.

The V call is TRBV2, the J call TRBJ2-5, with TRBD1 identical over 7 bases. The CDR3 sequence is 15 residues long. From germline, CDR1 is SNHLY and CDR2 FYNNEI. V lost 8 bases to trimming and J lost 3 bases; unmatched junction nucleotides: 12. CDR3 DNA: TGTGCCAGCCTCGGAATTTTAGGACAGGAAGAGACCCAGTACTTC. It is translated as CASLGILGQEETQYF.

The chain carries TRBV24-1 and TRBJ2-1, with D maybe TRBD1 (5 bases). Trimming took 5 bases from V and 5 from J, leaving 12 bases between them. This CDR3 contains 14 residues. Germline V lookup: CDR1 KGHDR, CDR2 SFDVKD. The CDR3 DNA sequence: TGTGCCACCAGTGTCTGGGCAGGGAACAATGAGCAGTTCTTC. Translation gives CATSVWAGNNEQFF.

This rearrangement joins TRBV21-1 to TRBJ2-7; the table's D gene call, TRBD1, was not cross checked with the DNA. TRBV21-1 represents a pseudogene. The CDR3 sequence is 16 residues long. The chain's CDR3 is CASSTPSPTLTYEQYV. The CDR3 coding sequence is TGTGCCAGCAGCACCCCCTCGCCGACTTTAACCTACGAGCAGTACGTC.

In DNA form, the CDR3 reads TGTGCCAGCAGCCTGCGGACAGGGAACGGCGAGCAGTACTTC. It translates to CASSLRTGNGEQYF. V usage is TRBV7-6 and J usage is TRBJ2-7, with 8 bases aligning to TRBD1. The CDR3 sequence is 14 residues long. J was trimmed by 6 bases and V by 5 bases; bases with no gene match: 9. CDR1 is SGHVS and CDR2 is FNYEAQ in the germline V gene.

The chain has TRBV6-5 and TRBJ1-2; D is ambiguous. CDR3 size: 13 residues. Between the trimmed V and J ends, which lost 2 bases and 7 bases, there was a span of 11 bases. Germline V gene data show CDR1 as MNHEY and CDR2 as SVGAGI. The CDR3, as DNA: TGTGCCAGCAGTTACAATCCCCGGGGTGGCTACACCTTC. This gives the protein CASSYNPRGGYTF.

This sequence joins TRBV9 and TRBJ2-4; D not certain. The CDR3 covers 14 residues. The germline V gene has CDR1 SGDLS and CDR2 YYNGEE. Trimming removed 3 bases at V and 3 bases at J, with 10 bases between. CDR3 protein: CASSGTSGKNIQYF. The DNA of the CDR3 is TGTGCCAGCAGCGGAACCTCGGGCAAAAACATTCAGTACTTC.

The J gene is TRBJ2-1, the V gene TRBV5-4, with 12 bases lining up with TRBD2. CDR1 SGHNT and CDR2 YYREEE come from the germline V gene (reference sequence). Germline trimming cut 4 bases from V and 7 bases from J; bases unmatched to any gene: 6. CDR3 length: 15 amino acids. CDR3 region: CASSPSGGGLNEQFF. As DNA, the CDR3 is TGTGCCAGCAGCCCTAGCGGGGGGGGCCTAAATGAGCAGTTCTTC.

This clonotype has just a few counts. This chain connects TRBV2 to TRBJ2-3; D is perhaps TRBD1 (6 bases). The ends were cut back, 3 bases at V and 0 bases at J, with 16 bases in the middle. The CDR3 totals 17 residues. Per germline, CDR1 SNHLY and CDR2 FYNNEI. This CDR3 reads CASSDVSGQASTDTQYF. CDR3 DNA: TGTGCCAGCAGTGATGTGTCGGGACAAGCTAGCACAGATACGCAGTATTTT.

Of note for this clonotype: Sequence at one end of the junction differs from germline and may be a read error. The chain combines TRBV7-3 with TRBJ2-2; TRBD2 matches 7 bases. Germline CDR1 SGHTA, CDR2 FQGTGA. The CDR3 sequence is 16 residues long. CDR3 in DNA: TGTGCCAGCAGCTACCGGGACTACTCGAATACCGGGGAGCTGTTTTTT. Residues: CASSYRDYSNTGELFF.

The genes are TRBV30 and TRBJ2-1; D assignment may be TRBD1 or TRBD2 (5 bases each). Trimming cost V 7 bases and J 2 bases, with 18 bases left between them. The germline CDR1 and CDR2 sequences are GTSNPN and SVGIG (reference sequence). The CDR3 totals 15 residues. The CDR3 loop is CASRSGTVAYNEQFF. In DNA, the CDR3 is TGTGCCTCCCGTTCCGGGACCGTCGCCTACAATGAGCAGTTCTTC. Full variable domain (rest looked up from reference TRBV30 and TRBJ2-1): SQTIHQWPATLVQPVGSPLSLECTVEGTSNPNLYWYRQAAGRGLQLLFYSVGIGQISSEVPQNLSASRPQDRQFILSSKKLLLSDSGFYLCASRSGTVAYNEQFFGPGTRLTVL.

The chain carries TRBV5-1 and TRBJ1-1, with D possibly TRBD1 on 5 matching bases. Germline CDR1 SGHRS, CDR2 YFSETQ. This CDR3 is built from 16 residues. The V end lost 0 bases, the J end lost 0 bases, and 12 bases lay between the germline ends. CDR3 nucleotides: TGCGCCAGCAGCTTGGAGGCGGCGGGGCTGAACACTGAAGCTTTCTTT. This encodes CASSLEAAGLNTEAFF.

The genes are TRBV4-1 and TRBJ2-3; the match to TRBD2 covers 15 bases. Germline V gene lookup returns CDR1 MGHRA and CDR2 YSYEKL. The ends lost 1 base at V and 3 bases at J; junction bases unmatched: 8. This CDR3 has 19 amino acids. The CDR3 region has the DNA TGCGCCAGCAGCCAAGTGCCGGGACTAGCGGGGGGAACTACAGATACGCAGTATTTT. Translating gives CASSQVPGLAGGTTDTQYF.

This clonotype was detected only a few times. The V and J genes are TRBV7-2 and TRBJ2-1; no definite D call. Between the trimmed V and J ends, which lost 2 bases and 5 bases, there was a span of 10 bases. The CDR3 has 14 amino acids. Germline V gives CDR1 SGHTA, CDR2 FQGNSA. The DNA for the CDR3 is TGTGCCAGCAGCTTATTGGCCAGCCACAATGAGCAGTTCTTC. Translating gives CASSLLASHNEQFF.

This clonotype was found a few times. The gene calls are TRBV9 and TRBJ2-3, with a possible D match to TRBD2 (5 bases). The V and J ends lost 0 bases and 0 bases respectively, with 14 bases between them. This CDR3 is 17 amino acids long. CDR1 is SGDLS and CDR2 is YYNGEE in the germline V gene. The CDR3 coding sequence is TGTGCCAGCAGCGTAGAAAGCGGTTCCTCTAGCACAGATACGCAGTATTTT. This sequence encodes CASSVESGSSSTDTQYF.

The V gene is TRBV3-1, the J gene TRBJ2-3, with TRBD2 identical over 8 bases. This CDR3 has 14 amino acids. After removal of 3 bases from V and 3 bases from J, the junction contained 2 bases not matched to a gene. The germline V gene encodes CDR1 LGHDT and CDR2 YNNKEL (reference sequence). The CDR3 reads CASSHSGATDTQYF. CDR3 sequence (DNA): TGTGCCAGCAGCCATAGCGGGGCAACAGATACGCAGTATTTT.

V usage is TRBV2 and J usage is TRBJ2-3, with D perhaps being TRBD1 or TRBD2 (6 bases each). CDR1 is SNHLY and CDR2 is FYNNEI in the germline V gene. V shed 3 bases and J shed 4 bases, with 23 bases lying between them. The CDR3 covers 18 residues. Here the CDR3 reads CASSDFGGPRSIADTQYF. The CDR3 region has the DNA TGTGCCAGCAGTGATTTCGGGGGCCCCCGGAGTATTGCAGATACGCAGTATTTT.

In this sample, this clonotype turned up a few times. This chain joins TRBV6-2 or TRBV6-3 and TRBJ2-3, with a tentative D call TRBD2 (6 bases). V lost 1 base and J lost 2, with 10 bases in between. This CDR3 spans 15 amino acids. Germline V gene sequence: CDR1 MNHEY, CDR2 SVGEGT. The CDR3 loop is CASSYWGDLTDTQYF. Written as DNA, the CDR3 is TGTGCCAGCAGTTACTGGGGGGACCTCACAGATACGCAGTATTTT.